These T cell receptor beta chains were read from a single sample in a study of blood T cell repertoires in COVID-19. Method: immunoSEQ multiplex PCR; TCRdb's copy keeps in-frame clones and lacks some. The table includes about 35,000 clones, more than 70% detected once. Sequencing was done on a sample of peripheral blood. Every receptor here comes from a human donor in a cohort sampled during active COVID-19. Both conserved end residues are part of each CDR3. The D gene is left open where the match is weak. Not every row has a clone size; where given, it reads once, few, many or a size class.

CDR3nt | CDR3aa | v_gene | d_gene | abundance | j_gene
TGTGCCAGCAGCCTATTCCGGACTAGCACAGATACGCAGTATTTT | CASSLFRTSTDTQYF | TRBV7-9 | - | - | TRBJ2-3
TGTGCCAGCAGTTCAGGGGGGAATCAGCCCCAGCATTTT | CASSSGGNQPQHF | TRBV6-6 | TRBD1 | - | TRBJ1-5
TGTGCCAGTACTCCGAGACAGGGATACACCGGGGAGCTGTTTTTT | CASTPRQGYTGELFF | TRBV19 | TRBD1 | few | TRBJ2-2
TGTGCCAGCAGGCGACAAGAGACCCAGTACTTC | CASRRQETQYF | TRBV28 | - | - | TRBJ2-5
TGCGCCAGCAGCCAAGTTCCTGCGAACTATGGCTACACCTTC | CASSQVPANYGYTF | TRBV4-3 | - | - | TRBJ1-2
TGTGCCAGCATCCTCGGGACAGGGCCCTACGAGCAGTACTTC | CASILGTGPYEQYF | TRBV7-8 | TRBD1 | once | TRBJ2-7
TGTGCCAGCACCAAATCCTACGAGCAGTACTTC | CASTKSYEQYF | TRBV5-6 | - | - | TRBJ2-7
TGTGCCAGCAGCCTACAGCGAAATCCGGGAGCTGGGGAGACCCAGTACTTC | CASSLQRNPGAGETQYF | TRBV11-2 | - | - | TRBJ2-5
TGTGCCAGCAGCCAAGTTACGGTCTACACCTTC | CASSQVTVYTF | TRBV3-1/TRBV3-2 | - | - | TRBJ1-2
TGTGCCAGCAGCCCGGGCGGGGGACCCTATGGCTACACCTTC | CASSPGGGPYGYTF | TRBV3-1/TRBV3-2 | - | - | TRBJ1-2
TGTGCCAGCCACGTGAGGACAGCTAACTATGGCTACACCTTC | CASHVRTANYGYTF | TRBV7-2 | - | few | TRBJ1-2
TGTGCCAGTAGTAGGACAGGCGCCGAGCAGTACTTC | CASSRTGAEQYF | TRBV19 | TRBD1 | - | TRBJ2-7
TGTGCCAGCAGCGTAGCCCCCTTAGTCCCCCTTACCTCCTACGAGCAGTACTTC | CASSVAPLVPLTSYEQYF | TRBV9 | - | - | TRBJ2-7
TGTGCCAGTAGTATAGGGGCCTCCTGGGCTGAAGCTTTCTTT | CASSIGASWAEAFF | TRBV19 | - | - | TRBJ1-1
TGTGCCAGCAGCCCGGGACAGGGGGCGAAATCGTCCTACGAGCAGTACTTC | CASSPGQGAKSSYEQYF | TRBV21-1 | - | - | TRBJ2-7
TGTGCCAGCTCACTCGCAGGGGGGAATCAGCCCCAGCATTTT | CASSLAGGNQPQHF | TRBV18 | TRBD1 | - | TRBJ1-5
TGTGCCAGCAGCTTAGCGGTGGCAGGGGGCACAGATACGCAGTATTTT | CASSLAVAGGTDTQYF | TRBV7-2 | - | - | TRBJ2-3
TGCGCCAGCAGCCAGGACGGAGGACCGGACACTGAAGCTTTCTTT | CASSQDGGPDTEAFF | TRBV4-3 | - | few | TRBJ1-1
TGTGCCAGTAGTACGGGGACAGCCAGGAGCGAGCAGTACTTC | CASSTGTARSEQYF | TRBV19 | TRBD1 | - | TRBJ2-7
TGCGCCAGCAGCCGGACAGGGGGCTCCTACGAGCAGTACTTC | CASSRTGGSYEQYF | TRBV5-1 | TRBD1 | - | TRBJ2-7
TGTGCCAGCAGCTTAAGGAGGGATAGGAACACCGGGGAGCTGTTTTTT | CASSLRRDRNTGELFF | TRBV7-2 | - | - | TRBJ2-2
TGTGCCAGCTCAATGACAGAGGCAGATACGCAGTATTTT | CASSMTEADTQYF | TRBV18 | - | - | TRBJ2-3
TGCAGCGCTACGGGACAGGACTCTGGAAACACCATATATTTT | CSATGQDSGNTIYF | TRBV29-1 | TRBD1 | - | TRBJ1-3
TGTGCCAGCAGCATAGGACAGGGGGAGACCCAGTACTTC | CASSIGQGETQYF | TRBV5-4 | TRBD1 | - | TRBJ2-5
TGCAGCGTCGAATCGCGCTACGAGCAGTACTTC | CSVESRYEQYF | TRBV29-1 | - | - | TRBJ2-7
TGTGCCAGCAGGGGCAGGCCGGGGTCCTCCTACGAGCAGTACTTC | CASRGRPGSSYEQYF | TRBV11-2 | - | - | TRBJ2-7
TGTGCCAGCAGCGGGGAGGCGACCCAGTACTTC | CASSGEATQYF | TRBV6-5 | - | - | TRBJ2-5
TGTGCCAGCAGTTTGACTCTACAAGAGACCCAGTACTTC | CASSLTLQETQYF | TRBV12-3/TRBV12-4 | - | - | TRBJ2-5
TGTGCCAGCAGCTTAGGGTCGCGGGGGGGTTTTACAGATACGCAGTATTTT | CASSLGSRGGFTDTQYF | TRBV7-2 | TRBD2 | - | TRBJ2-3
TGCGCCAGCAGCCATTGGACAGGGGGCAATCAGCCCCAGCATTTT | CASSHWTGGNQPQHF | TRBV4-1 | TRBD1 | once | TRBJ1-5
TGTGCCAGCAGCAAGACAGGGGTTAGCAATCAGCCCCAGCATTTT | CASSKTGVSNQPQHF | TRBV7-2 | TRBD1 | once | TRBJ1-5
TGCGCCAGCAGCGGGGGAGCTCTAGCGGGGGGTAACAATGAGCAGTTCTTC | CASSGGALAGGNNEQFF | TRBV5-1 | TRBD2 | - | TRBJ2-1
TGTGCCAGCAGCACCGGGACAGAAAAAGCTTTCTTT | CASSTGTEKAFF | TRBV6-5 | TRBD1 | - | TRBJ1-1
TGTGCCAGCAGACCTAGCGCGTTGGCCGAGCAGTACTTC | CASRPSALAEQYF | TRBV7-9 | - | - | TRBJ2-7
TGTGCCAGCAGCTTAGATACAGACCCCTATACTGGCTACACCTTC | CASSLDTDPYTGYTF | TRBV11-2 | - | - | TRBJ1-2
TGTGCCAGCAGCCGCGACTTGCCCCGCGCATACGAGCAGTACTTC | CASSRDLPRAYEQYF | TRBV7-6 | - | - | TRBJ2-7
TGTGCCAGCAGAATAGCGGGGTCAGATACGCAGTATTTT | CASRIAGSDTQYF | TRBV25-1 | TRBD2 | - | TRBJ2-3
TGTGCCAGCTCACGCCAGGGGACAGATACGCAGTATTTT | CASSRQGTDTQYF | TRBV18 | - | - | TRBJ2-3
TGTGCCAGCAGCGTAGGAGGGTTAGATGAAAAACTGTTTTTT | CASSVGGLDEKLFF | TRBV9 | - | - | TRBJ1-4
TGTGCCAGCAGCCGCCGGACAGCCAACTATGGCTACACCTTC | CASSRRTANYGYTF | TRBV3-1/TRBV3-2 | - | - | TRBJ1-2
TGTGCCAGCGGGAGCCTAACCTACGAGCAGTACTTC | CASGSLTYEQYF | TRBV28 | - | - | TRBJ2-7
TGTGCCAGCAGTGACAGGGTGGTTAATTCACCCCTCCACTTT | CASSDRVVNSPLHF | TRBV6-2/TRBV6-3 | TRBD1 | - | TRBJ1-6
TGTGCCATTTACGAGGGGGCCGGGGAGCTGTTTTTT | CAIYEGAGELFF | TRBV10-3 | - | - | TRBJ2-2
TGTGCCAGCAGCGTAAGGGACAGGGGTGGTGATGAGCAGTTCTTC | CASSVRDRGGDEQFF | TRBV9 | TRBD1 | - | TRBJ2-1
TGTGCCAGCAGTTCTGGACAGCTCTGGGACCTTCTGTTTTTT | CASSSGQLWDLLFF | TRBV6-2/TRBV6-3 | - | - | TRBJ1-4
TGTGCCAGCAGTGAAGACGCCCGAACACAGAATTCACCCCTCCACTTT | CASSEDARTQNSPLHF | TRBV6-1 | - | - | TRBJ1-6
TGTGCCACCAGTGATCCAGGGACTAGCGATGAGCAGTTCTTC | CATSDPGTSDEQFF | TRBV24-1 | TRBD2 | - | TRBJ2-1
TGTGCCAGCAGCTTAGAGGTCCCTAGCGGGGGCTACACAGATACGCAGTATTTT | CASSLEVPSGGYTDTQYF | TRBV7-6 | TRBD2 | - | TRBJ2-3
TGCGCCAGTGGACAGGGGGCGGGAAATACGCAGTATTTT | CASGQGAGNTQYF | TRBV10-1 | TRBD1 | - | TRBJ2-3
TGTGCCAGCAGCCACAATCGGGGATCGACTGAAGCTTTCTTT | CASSHNRGSTEAFF | TRBV6-2/TRBV6-3 | - | - | TRBJ1-1
TGCGCCAGCAGCCAAGTTCTGACCAGGGGGCCAAATAATTCACCCCTCCACTTT | CASSQVLTRGPNNSPLHF | TRBV4-3 | TRBD1 | - | TRBJ1-6
TGCGCCAGCAGCCAAGACGAAGCGGGGCTAGCCAAAAACATTCAGTACTTC | CASSQDEAGLAKNIQYF | TRBV4-1 | TRBD2 | - | TRBJ2-4
TGTGCCAGCGGGGACAGCTTAGGCTATGGCTACACCTTC | CASGDSLGYGYTF | TRBV5-4 | TRBD1 | - | TRBJ1-2
TGTGCCAGCAGTGACGACGTTTGGCAGGGCCGTGGGGTTAGCAATCAGCCCCAGCATTTT | CASSDDVWQGRGVSNQPQHF | TRBV6-1 | - | - | TRBJ1-5
TGTGCCAGCAGCTTTCGTCCTGAAGCTTTCTTT | CASSFRPEAFF | TRBV7-9 | - | - | TRBJ1-1
TGTGCCAGCAGCTTGTTCCCCCGCGGAGATACGCAGTATTTT | CASSLFPRGDTQYF | TRBV5-4 | - | - | TRBJ2-3
TGTGCCAGCAGCGTTGGTCTAGCGGGACAACCTTCGGGAGATACGCAGTATTTT | CASSVGLAGQPSGDTQYF | TRBV9 | TRBD2 | - | TRBJ2-3
TGTGCCACCAGTGATCCTGCTAGCGGGGGGATCTCCTACAATGAGCAGTTCTTC | CATSDPASGGISYNEQFF | TRBV24-1 | TRBD2 | - | TRBJ2-1